The sequence of this TCR beta chain was determined in a study of blood T cell repertoires in COVID-19 (dated by TCRdb to 2019 to 2021). Notes on the research overall: Collaborator samples came from the United States, Italy and Spain and covered acute and convalescent phases of COVID-19. The prospective study material was composed of cDNA or gDNA derived from T cells, B-cell-depleted T cells, or PBMCs. Subjects who had been exposed to COVID-19, were actively infected with it, or had recovered from it provided the deeply sampled blood TCRbeta repertoires that made up the dataset. The repertoires were made available in a free public database intended to serve as a resource for research on the immune response to SARS-CoV-2. Samples were obtained from the ongoing ImmuneRACE study (first 160 participants) and from 1,254 subjects provided by 6 global collaborators. Sample metadata almost always included a de-identified subject ID, COVID-19 status, age in years and sex. Where available, HLA class I and class II types were taken from metadata supplied by the sample provider and were not determined by assay-based typing. Overall study results and their limits: Clinical and demographic metadata were provided uncurated, with the amount varying by source and participant.

Points on this clone: Its antigen remains unidentified. No base quality information exists; no much larger clone differs at one position.

Each collaborating institution followed its own protocols to collect whole blood in K2EDTA tubes. For TCRbeta analysis, collaborators shipped samples in one of three forms: frozen whole blood, isolated PBMCs, or DNA extracted from either of those sample types. TCRbeta CDR3 regions were amplified from genomic DNA by means of the immunoSEQ Assay, a bias-controlled multiplex PCR. Per the original workflow: The number of nucleated cells in each sample was estimated by amplification of reference gene primers within the assay. To quantify the absolute abundance of each unique TCRbeta CDR3 rearrangement, sequence reads were collapsed and filtered. Productive Simpson clonality was computed per sample as the square root of Simpson's diversity index over productive rearrangements. TCRdb mirrors the immuneACCESS table, restricted to in-frame sequences. Some clones are absent from its copies; in checked studies, under half trace to an unresolved V gene, and the reason for the others is unknown. From that table come the V and J calls and clone size; the DNA was used to work out D and trimming. The sample records roughly 110,000 clones, approximately 84% of which are singletons. Under 9.5% of the sample goes to the ten largest clones.

The source material was peripheral blood. This sequence was found in a woman aged 40 to 50 with acute or convalescent COVID-19.

The CDR3 amino acid sequence is: CASSETGTGVEGHTDTQYF. The sequenced DNA is TGTGCCAGCAGCGAAACTGGGACAGGGGTAGAAGGGCACACAGATACGCAGTATTTT. The chain joins TRBV9 to TRBJ2-3; 10 junctional bases match TRBD1. The CDR3 numbers 19 residues from cysteine through phenylalanine. Here the CDR3 DNA is all that survives: 57 bases in frame from base 1. From the germline V gene, CDR1 is SGDLS and CDR2 is YYNGEE. Trimming takes 3 bases off V and 2 bases off J; junction bases not matched to a gene: 15.